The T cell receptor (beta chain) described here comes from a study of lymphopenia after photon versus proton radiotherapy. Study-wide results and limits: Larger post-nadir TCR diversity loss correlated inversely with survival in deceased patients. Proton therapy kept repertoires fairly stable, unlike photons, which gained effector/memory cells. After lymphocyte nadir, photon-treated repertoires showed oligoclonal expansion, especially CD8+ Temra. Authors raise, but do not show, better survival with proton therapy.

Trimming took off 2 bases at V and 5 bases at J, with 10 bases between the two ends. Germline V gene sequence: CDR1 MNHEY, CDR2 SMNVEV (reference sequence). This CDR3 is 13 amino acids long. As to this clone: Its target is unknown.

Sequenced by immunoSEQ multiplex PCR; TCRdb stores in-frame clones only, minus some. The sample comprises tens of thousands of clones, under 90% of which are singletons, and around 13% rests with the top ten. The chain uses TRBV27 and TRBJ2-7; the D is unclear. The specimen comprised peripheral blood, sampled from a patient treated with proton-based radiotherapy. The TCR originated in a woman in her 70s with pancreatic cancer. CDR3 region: CASSLITGDEQYF. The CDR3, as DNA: TGTGCCAGCAGTTTAATAACGGGCGACGAGCAGTACTTC.